These T cell receptor beta chains were read from a single sample in a study of blood T cell repertoires in COVID-19. Measured with immunoSEQ multiplex PCR; TCRdb has only the in-frame clones, and not every one. The table shows 350,000 to 550,000 clones, with roughly nine tenths occurring only once. Sequencing was done on a sample of PBMCs or T cells enriched from blood (not recorded which). These receptors came from a woman between 18 and 30 years old with acute COVID-19. Both conserved end residues are part of each CDR3. Each record gives: J gene, V gene, CDR3 length, D gene, clone size, CDR3 protein, CDR3 DNA. D genes are given only for firm matches. Clone size is not always given. Where it is, it says once, few, many or a class for expanded clones.

J: TRBJ2-7
V: TRBV12-3/TRBV12-4
length: 13
D: NA
size: NA
CDR3: CASSPAGAYEQYF
DNA: TGTGCCAGCAGTCCGGCCGGAGCCTACGAGCAGTACTTC

J: TRBJ2-3
V: TRBV28
length: 13
D: NA
size: NA
CDR3: CASRSAPTDTQYF
DNA: TGTGCCAGCAGGAGCGCACCCACAGATACGCAGTATTTT

J: TRBJ1-1
V: TRBV5-1
length: 13
D: NA
size: NA
CDR3: CASSLGQHTEAFF
DNA: TGCGCCAGCAGCTTGGGACAACACACTGAAGCTTTCTTT

J: TRBJ2-5
V: TRBV6-5
length: 15
D: NA
size: NA
CDR3: CASRASVTAQETQYF
DNA: TGTGCCAGCAGAGCGTCCGTGACAGCGCAAGAGACCCAGTACTTC

J: TRBJ1-4
V: TRBV28
length: 13
D: NA
size: NA
CDR3: CASNRGANEKLFF
DNA: TGTGCCAGCAACCGGGGGGCTAATGAAAAACTGTTTTTT

J: TRBJ1-2
V: TRBV4-1
length: 16
D: NA
size: NA
CDR3: CASSQEGNGGNYGYTF
DNA: TGCGCCAGCAGCCAAGAAGGGAACGGGGGGAACTATGGCTACACCTTC

J: TRBJ2-7
V: TRBV19
length: 13
D: NA
size: NA
CDR3: CASSLTGAYEQYF
DNA: TGTGCCAGTAGTTTGACAGGAGCCTACGAGCAGTACTTC

J: TRBJ2-7
V: TRBV10-3
length: 11
D: NA
size: NA
CDR3: CAIRVGREQYF
DNA: TGTGCCATCAGAGTAGGCAGGGAGCAGTACTTC

J: TRBJ2-2
V: TRBV5-1
length: 14
D: NA
size: NA
CDR3: CASVEGAVTGELFF
DNA: TGCGCCAGCGTCGAAGGGGCAGTCACCGGGGAGCTGTTTTTT

J: TRBJ1-1
V: TRBV3-1/TRBV3-2
length: 13
D: NA
size: NA
CDR3: CASSQEGGTEAFF
DNA: TGTGCCAGCAGCCAGGAGGGGGGGACTGAAGCTTTCTTT

J: TRBJ2-7
V: TRBV9
length: 14
D: TRBD1
size: NA
CDR3: CASSPGTVGYEQYF
DNA: TGTGCCAGTAGCCCGGGGACAGTTGGCTACGAGCAGTACTTC

J: TRBJ1-1
V: TRBV10-1
length: 15
D: TRBD1
size: NA
CDR3: CASARDRERGTEAFF
DNA: TGCGCCAGCGCCCGGGACAGGGAGAGGGGGACTGAAGCTTTCTTT

J: TRBJ2-1
V: TRBV2
length: 17
D: TRBD2
size: NA
CDR3: CASITSGTSSSYNEQFF
DNA: TGTGCCAGCATAACTAGCGGGACCTCGAGCTCCTACAATGAGCAGTTCTTC

J: TRBJ2-3
V: TRBV10-1
length: 14
D: TRBD2
size: few
CDR3: CASSETTGLAGQYF
DNA: TGCGCCAGCAGTGAAACCACGGGACTAGCGGGGCAGTATTTT

J: TRBJ1-5
V: TRBV6-4
length: 13
D: TRBD1
size: NA
CDR3: CASGTGKDQPQHF
DNA: TGTGCCAGCGGGACAGGGAAAGATCAGCCCCAGCATTTT

J: TRBJ1-2
V: TRBV12-3/TRBV12-4
length: 12
D: NA
size: NA
CDR3: CASSLVVEGYTF
DNA: TGTGCCAGCAGTTTAGTTGTGGAGGGCTACACCTTC

J: TRBJ2-1
V: TRBV5-8
length: 16
D: TRBD2
size: NA
CDR3: CASSSTSGSFHNEQFF
DNA: TGTGCCAGCAGCAGCACTAGCGGGAGTTTCCACAATGAGCAGTTCTTC

J: TRBJ2-7
V: TRBV28
length: 15
D: TRBD2
size: NA
CDR3: CASSPPAGSSYEQYF
DNA: TGTGCCAGCAGTCCCCCAGCGGGAAGCTCCTACGAGCAGTACTTC

J: TRBJ1-2
V: TRBV5-1
length: 18
D: TRBD1
size: NA
CDR3: CASSLAPGGDNRNYGYTF
DNA: TGCGCCAGCAGCTTGGCGCCAGGGGGCGACAACCGTAACTATGGCTACACCTTC

J: TRBJ1-2
V: TRBV4-3
length: 15
D: TRBD1
size: once
CDR3: CASSQGTGPRDGYTF
DNA: TGCGCCAGCAGCCAGGGGACAGGACCCAGGGATGGCTACACCTTC

J: TRBJ2-3
V: TRBV5-6
length: 14
D: TRBD2
size: NA
CDR3: CASRTRWGTDTQYF
DNA: TGTGCCAGCCGGACTAGGTGGGGCACAGATACGCAGTATTTT

J: TRBJ2-7
V: TRBV29-1
length: 14
D: TRBD1
size: NA
CDR3: CSVHILGGGGEQYF
DNA: TGCAGCGTTCACATTCTAGGGGGCGGAGGCGAGCAGTACTTC

J: TRBJ2-2
V: TRBV5-5
length: 16
D: NA
size: NA
CDR3: CASSLVRNANTGELFF
DNA: TGTGCCAGCAGCTTGGTGCGGAACGCGAACACCGGGGAGCTGTTTTTT

J: TRBJ2-1
V: TRBV28
length: 12
D: NA
size: NA
CDR3: CASRARGNEQFF
DNA: TGTGCCAGCAGGGCTCGAGGCAATGAGCAGTTCTTC

J: TRBJ2-1
V: TRBV18
length: 16
D: NA
size: NA
CDR3: CASSPLDKSSYNEQFF
DNA: TGTGCCAGCTCACCACTGGACAAAAGCTCCTACAATGAGCAGTTCTTC

J: TRBJ1-2
V: TRBV9
length: 15
D: NA
size: once
CDR3: CASSVGAGVGYGYTF
DNA: TGTGCCAGCAGCGTAGGTGCAGGGGTCGGCTATGGCTACACCTTC

J: TRBJ2-4
V: TRBV6-1
length: 15
D: NA
size: NA
CDR3: CASSENSIPNNIQYF
DNA: TGTGCCAGCAGTGAGAACTCGATTCCAAATAACATTCAGTACTTC

J: TRBJ2-5
V: TRBV28
length: 13
D: TRBD1
size: NA
CDR3: CATQGTGQETQYF
DNA: TGTGCCACCCAGGGGACAGGCCAAGAGACCCAGTACTTC

J: TRBJ2-5
V: TRBV2
length: 13
D: TRBD2
size: NA
CDR3: CASVLLAEETQYF
DNA: TGTGCCAGCGTGTTGCTAGCGGAAGAGACCCAGTACTTC

J: TRBJ2-2
V: TRBV7-8
length: 14
D: TRBD1
size: once
CDR3: CASSWTGRAGELFF
DNA: TGTGCCAGCAGCTGGACAGGGCGGGCCGGGGAGCTGTTTTTT

J: TRBJ2-1
V: TRBV19
length: 12
D: NA
size: NA
CDR3: CASSSRRNEQFF
DNA: TGTGCCAGTAGTTCCCGGAGGAATGAGCAGTTCTTC

J: TRBJ1-3
V: TRBV12-5
length: 13
D: TRBD1
size: NA
CDR3: CASGQTGGNTIYF
DNA: TGTGCTAGTGGCCAGACAGGGGGAAACACCATATATTTT

J: TRBJ2-7
V: TRBV3-1/TRBV3-2
length: 13
D: NA
size: NA
CDR3: CALREDLTYEQYF
DNA: TGTGCCCTCAGGGAGGACTTAACCTACGAGCAGTACTTC

J: TRBJ1-5
V: TRBV10-3
length: 16
D: NA
size: NA
CDR3: CAISESETASNQPQHF
DNA: TGTGCCATCAGTGAGTCGGAGACAGCTAGCAATCAGCCCCAGCATTTT

J: TRBJ2-3
V: TRBV29-1
length: 16
D: TRBD2
size: NA
CDR3: CSVDMTSGGSTDTQYF
DNA: TGCAGCGTTGATATGACTAGCGGAGGGAGCACAGATACGCAGTATTTT

J: TRBJ1-2
V: TRBV7-2
length: 13
D: NA
size: NA
CDR3: CASSFFEGDGYTF
DNA: TGTGCCAGCAGCTTCTTCGAGGGTGATGGCTACACCTTC

J: TRBJ2-5
V: TRBV27
length: 13
D: NA
size: NA
CDR3: CASSIGRIGTQYF
DNA: TGTGCCAGCAGCATCGGTCGCATCGGGACCCAGTACTTC

J: TRBJ1-5
V: TRBV19
length: 14
D: NA
size: NA
CDR3: CASSLRGGHQPQHF
DNA: TGTGCCAGTAGCCTTCGGGGGGGGCATCAGCCCCAGCATTTT

J: TRBJ2-3
V: TRBV9
length: 14
D: TRBD2
size: once
CDR3: CASSSAGGLDTQYF
DNA: TGTGCCAGCAGCAGTGCGGGGGGGCTGGATACGCAGTATTTT

J: TRBJ2-5
V: TRBV2
length: 15
D: TRBD2
size: NA
CDR3: CASSEGAGGRETQYF
DNA: TGTGCCAGCAGTGAGGGAGCGGGGGGGCGAGAGACCCAGTACTTC

J: TRBJ2-7
V: TRBV6-2/TRBV6-3
length: 15
D: TRBD2
size: once
CDR3: CASSIGLAETYEQYF
DNA: TGTGCCAGCAGCATAGGACTAGCGGAAACCTACGAGCAGTACTTC